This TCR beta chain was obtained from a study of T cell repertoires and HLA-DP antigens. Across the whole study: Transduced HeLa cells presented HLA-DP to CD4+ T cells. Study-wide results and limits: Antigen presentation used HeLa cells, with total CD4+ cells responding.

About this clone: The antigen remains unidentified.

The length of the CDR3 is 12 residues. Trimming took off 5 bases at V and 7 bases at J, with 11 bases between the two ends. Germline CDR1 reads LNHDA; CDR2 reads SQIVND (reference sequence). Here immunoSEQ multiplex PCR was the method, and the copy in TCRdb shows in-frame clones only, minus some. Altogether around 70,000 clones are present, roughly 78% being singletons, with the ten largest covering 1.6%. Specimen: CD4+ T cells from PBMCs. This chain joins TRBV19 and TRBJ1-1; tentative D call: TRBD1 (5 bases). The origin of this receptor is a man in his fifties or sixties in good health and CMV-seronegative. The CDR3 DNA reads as TGTGCCAGTAGTCCACCGGGGCTTGAAGCTTTCTTT. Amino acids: CASSPPGLEAFF.